This T cell receptor beta chain was recorded in a study of beta chain features in type 1 diabetes (dated by TCRdb to the late 2010s). Broadly, across the study: No differences in mean age, gender distribution, total cell number or subset yield were found between patients and healthy donors. The study compared TCRB repertoires of sorted circulating CD4+ T cell subsets between recently diagnosed type 1 diabetes patients and matched healthy donors. Regulatory and stem cell-like memory subsets were obtained from only 8 patients and about 8 healthy donors, while naive and central memory subsets were obtained from all 28 donors. Across all samples, some 99 million sorted cells were examined, and cell number per subset correlated strongly with RNA yield.

Points the paper makes about the study in general: In all four CD4+ subsets, TCRB CDR3 length was moderately but significantly shorter in type 1 diabetes patients. Because cDNA was sequenced instead of genomic DNA, highly expressing activated cells could be over-represented, though the groups showed no difference in activation or CD3 levels. Shorter templates might have been favored by PCR, but patient and control samples were amplified and corrected together, so both groups would have been affected equally by any skew. Patients with type 1 diabetes made fewer insertions and deleted more nucleotides at VDJ recombination sites, implying thymic rearrangement abnormalities. Naive, central memory and regulatory TCRB repertoires appeared more similar among patients than among healthy donors. Because small numbers of individuals were included in the HLA sub-analyses, any influence of HLA type on TCRB rearrangement was left unresolved.

From each donor, a single peripheral blood sample of about 116 mL on average was drawn into heparinised tubes. A BD FACSAria II was used to sort naive, central memory, regulatory and stem cell-like memory CD4+ T cells with a panel that included CD45RO, CCR7, CD25, CD127, CD95 and CD27. A purity above 98% was achieved for all sorted populations. PBMCs were isolated immediately by Lymphoprep density gradient centrifugation and stained directly without culture. To minimize batch effects, samples were stained and sorted in pairs, one healthy donor with one patient per experiment. The entire amount of isolated RNA was reverse transcribed using the High Capacity cDNA Reverse Transcription Kit, so the sequenced TCRB transcripts were expressed ones. Deep immunoSEQ sequencing was performed on naive, central memory and regulatory T cell samples, with an average of roughly 3.5 million total reads per sample. Sorted cells were lysed in RLT buffer, and RNA was extracted using DNase-treated RNeasy Micro or Mini kits according to cell number. To prevent cross-contamination, each cell subset was processed individually, whereas patient and healthy donor samples were processed jointly. The immunoSEQ multiplex PCR was used to amplify TCRB sequences from cDNA, yielding 87-bp fragments that span the CDR3 region. The amplicons were sequenced using the Illumina HiSeq platform. The paper's data handling went like this. Synthetic template baselines were used to correct PCR bias computationally, reads within Hamming distance 2 were collapsed together, and singletons that could not be merged were discarded. Reads were aligned against IMGT so that V, D and J genes, CDR3 length and insertions or deletions at six rearrangement sites could be assigned. Within each subset, clonotype counts were normalized to sorted cell number, after which true diversity and Gini coefficients were computed with the tcR R package. The overlap coefficient, calculated on TCRB nucleotide sequences, was used to quantify repertoire sharing. Held by TCRdb, this immuneACCESS table contains in-frame sequences only and omits some clones. Under half of the omission traces to an unresolved V gene where checked; the cause of the rest is unknown. The V and J calls and clone size were taken over from that table, and D and trimming were inferred from the DNA. In this sample the table shows about 59,000 clones, about 61% of which occur a single time. The ten most abundant clones make up 2.2% of the sample.

The CDR3 has 13 amino acids, counting the end cysteine and phenylalanine. The entry retains the CDR3 DNA only, 39 bases that are in frame from base 1. The germline ends are 7 bases apart after V is trimmed by 2 bases and J by 5 bases. The germline V gene sets CDR1 to SGHTA and CDR2 to FQGNSA. This clone is assessed as medium-sized (0.01 to 0.1%). No cognate antigen has been identified for it. Base qualities are not provided; no much larger clone lies one nucleotide away. This chain joins TRBV7-2 to TRBJ2-4; a weak D assignment points to TRBD1 (6 bases agree). This receptor was identified in a woman between 18 and 29 years old in good health. The source material was Tregs from blood. Taken with the paper, the label for cell subset or site translates to: regulatory CD4+ T cells. The nucleotide sequence is TGTGCCAGCAGCTTAAAGGGGGAAAACATTCAGTACTTC. Protein translation: CASSLKGENIQYF.